Each of the 27 T cell receptor beta chains below was sequenced from the same sample in a study of shared clonotypes between healthy human individuals. The method was immunoSEQ multiplex PCR; TCRdb's version includes in-frame clones alone and lacks a portion of them. The table has approximately 2.1 million clones, over 90% seen once. The sequenced material came from naive CD4+ T cells from PBMCs. The subset was: CD45RA+ positively selected. The receptors originated from a man aged 18 to 35 in good health. Some clones in this sample may be carry-over from other donors' samples.

The V and J genes are TRBV28 and TRBJ2-7; TRBD2 might be the D (6 bases). This CDR3 is built from 13 residues. Germline values: CDR1 MDHEN, CDR2 SYDVKM. Deletions cut 5 bases from V and 6 bases from J, with 14 bases between. The CDR3 sequence is CASSKPRRAEQYF. CDR3 DNA sequence: TGTGCCAGCAGTAAACCACGGAGGGCCGAGCAGTACTTC. The full variable domain, in which reference TRBV28 and TRBJ2-7 provide the parts outside the CDR3, is DVKVTQSSRYLVKRTGEKVFLECVQDMDHENMFWYRQDPGLGLRLIYFSYDVKMKEKGDIPEGYSVSREKKERFSLILESASTNQTSMYLCASSKPRRAEQYFGPGTRLTVT.

The V gene is TRBV5-1, the J gene TRBJ1-2; D remains ambiguous. Germline V gene data show CDR1 as SGHRS and CDR2 as YFSETQ. Trimming cost V 5 bases and J 8 bases, with 19 bases left between them. The CDR3 loop spans 14 amino acids. The DNA for the CDR3 is TGCGCCAGCAGTCCTACCATGTCCCCTGGGGGCTACACCTTC. It translates to CASSPTMSPGGYTF.

The chain joins TRBV5-4 to TRBJ2-1; TRBD2 aligns across 15 bases. Germline loops: CDR1 SGHNT, CDR2 YYREEE (reference sequence). The CDR3 runs to 19 residues. Germline trimming cut 6 bases from V and 2 bases from J; bases unmatched to any gene: 12. CDR3 sequence reads: CASTLDGLAGGSPYNEQFF. DNA of the CDR3: TGTGCCAGCACCCTCGATGGACTAGCGGGAGGGTCTCCCTACAATGAGCAGTTCTTC.

The chain links TRBV5-1 to TRBJ1-4, with D unclear. This CDR3 is built from 15 residues. The V end was cut by 0 bases, the J end by 4 bases, with 10 bases between. Per germline, CDR1 SGHRS and CDR2 YFSETQ. CDR3 loop: CASSLGEWDNEKLFF. For the CDR3, the DNA is TGCGCCAGCAGCTTGGGGGAATGGGATAATGAAAAACTGTTTTTT.

This clone has only a few counts. This sequence joins TRBV2 and TRBJ1-4; perhaps TRBD1 as D (5 bases). Trimming cost V 6 bases and J 5 bases, with 13 bases left between them. CDR1 and CDR2 from the germline V gene are SNHLY and FYNNEI. This CDR3 spans 14 amino acids. CDR3 sequence reads: CASSPTAKNEKLFF. CDR3 DNA sequence: TGTGCCAGCAGCCCGACAGCGAAAAATGAAAAACTGTTTTTT.

The chain has TRBV7-3 and TRBJ1-1; 8 bases fit TRBD1. The CDR3 contains 14 residues. Germline V gene sequence: CDR1 SGHTA, CDR2 FQGTGA. J gave up 8 bases and V 6 bases, and 11 bases lay outside the gene matches. In DNA, the CDR3 is TGTGCCAGCAGTCGCGACAGGGGAGTCTCGGAAGCTTTCTTT. Its protein is CASSRDRGVSEAFF.

The CDR3 here is CASSFGQPYGYTF. CDR3 DNA sequence: TGTGCCAGCAGTTTTGGACAGCCGTATGGCTACACCTTC. The J gene is TRBJ1-2, the V gene TRBV7-8, with D maybe TRBD1 (6 bases). CDR3 length: 13 residues. CDR1 and CDR2 (germline): SGHVS, FQNEAQ. V gave up 6 bases and J gave up 5 bases, with 13 bases separating them.

As for this clone: Additional DNA sequences in this sample encode the identical CDR3. The chain couples TRBV27 to TRBJ2-7; 10 bases are a match to TRBD1. The germline V gene encodes CDR1 MNHEY and CDR2 SMNVEV (reference sequence). This CDR3 spans 15 amino acids. Trimming took 9 bases from V and 2 from J; bases not matched to a gene: 10. The CDR3: CASSPRDRGTYEQYF. The CDR3, as DNA: TGTGCCAGTTCCCCTCGGGACAGGGGTACCTACGAGCAGTACTTC.

The chain recombines TRBV6-1 with TRBJ2-7; 7 nucleotides align to TRBD2. Germline values: CDR1 MNHNS, CDR2 SASEGT. This CDR3 is built from 18 residues. Trimming took 4 bases from V and 3 from J; bases not matched to a gene: 18. The CDR3 DNA reads TGTGCCAGCAGTGGAATTTCTGCGGGAGCACCGCCCATCTACGAGCAGTACTTC. It specifies CASSGISAGAPPIYEQYF.

V is TRBV5-1 and J is TRBJ2-1, with a possible D match to TRBD2 (6 bases). Germline loops: CDR1 SGHRS, CDR2 YFSETQ. V lost 4 bases and J lost 10, with 12 bases in between. The CDR3 spans 12 residues. CDR3 sequence reads: CASSVNLAEQFF. The CDR3 DNA is TGCGCCAGCAGCGTGAATCTAGCGGAGCAGTTCTTC.

This clone was found once. The V call is TRBV6-6, the J call TRBJ2-3; tentatively, D is TRBD2 (6 bases). CDR3 length equals 15 residues. V lost 0 bases and J 3 bases, leaving 10 bases between the germline ends. The V gene's germline CDR1 is MNHNY and CDR2 SVGAGI (reference sequence). The CDR3 protein is CASSYSRLVTDTQYF. In DNA, the CDR3 is TGTGCCAGCAGTTACTCCCGACTAGTGACAGATACGCAGTATTTT.

The V and J genes are TRBV7-8 and TRBJ2-7, with 8 bases aligning to TRBD2. This CDR3 contains 15 residues. After removal of 5 bases from V and 0 bases from J, the junction contained 6 bases not matched to a gene. The germline V gene has CDR1 SGHVS and CDR2 FQNEAQ. The CDR3, as DNA: TGTGCCAGCAGCGTCCGGGAGGGCCGCTCCTACGAGCAGTACTTC. This sequence encodes CASSVREGRSYEQYF.

With respect to this clone: Other DNA sequences in the same sample also yield this CDR3. This chain uses TRBV7-3 with TRBJ1-3; D remains ambiguous. The germline V gene encodes CDR1 SGHTA and CDR2 FQGTGA. The CDR3 covers 15 residues. Trimming took off 4 bases at V and 0 bases at J, with 10 bases between the two ends. DNA of the CDR3: TGTGCCAGCAGCTCCGGCGGACTCTCTGGAAACACCATATATTTT. This encodes CASSSGGLSGNTIYF.

This clone was picked up a small number of times. This chain connects TRBV28 to TRBJ2-6, with unresolved D. Looked up from germline, CDR1 is MDHEN and CDR2 is SYDVKM. Trimming left V 4 bases short and J 9 bases short, with 4 bases between. This CDR3 comprises 11 residues. CDR3: CASSSVNVLTF. CDR3 nucleotides: TGTGCCAGCAGTTCTGTCAACGTCCTGACTTTC.

The chain recombines TRBV5-1 with TRBJ2-5, with a possible D match to TRBD1 (8 bases). CDR1 is SGHRS, CDR2 YFSETQ, per germline. The CDR3 has 17 amino acids. V was shortened by 0 bases and J by 9 bases, with 24 bases between the two germline ends. The CDR3 region has the DNA TGCGCCAGCAGCTTGGTCGGGACAGGCCCCGATCGGGGGGCCCAGTACTTC. It is translated as CASSLVGTGPDRGAQYF.

This clone was counted between two and nine times. The chain combines TRBV6-1 with TRBJ1-2; 8 bases align to TRBD1. Germline V gives CDR1 MNHNS, CDR2 SASEGT. J lost 8 bases, V lost 6 bases, and 11 bases had no gene match. The CDR3 runs to 14 residues. The CDR3 DNA sequence: TGTGCCAGCAGGCCGGACAGGGTGGTAGGCGGCTACACCTTC. Translated, it gives CASRPDRVVGGYTF.

The chain is built from TRBV28 and TRBJ1-2; a weak D match, TRBD1 (6 bases). Trimming removed 4 bases at V and 8 bases at J, with 11 bases between. Germline assignment: CDR1 MDHEN and CDR2 SYDVKM. The CDR3 is 12 amino acids. The CDR3 region has the DNA TGTGCCAGCAGTTCCCCGGGACAAGGCTACACCTTC. It translates to CASSSPGQGYTF.

This rearrangement joins TRBV11-3 to TRBJ2-5; 7 bases map to TRBD2. The germline CDR1 and CDR2 sequences are SGHNT and YENEEA. The CDR3 consists of 14 residues. V lost 5 bases to trimming and J lost 4 bases; unmatched junction nucleotides: 7. The CDR3 sequence: CASSGEGRGETQYF. Here the CDR3 DNA reads TGTGCCAGCAGCGGGGAGGGGAGAGGAGAGACCCAGTACTTC.

V and J are TRBV5-1 and TRBJ2-3; 10 nucleotides line up with TRBD1. Trimming cost V 3 bases and J 0 bases; bases outside gene matches: 4. CDR3 length equals 16 residues. The germline CDR1 and CDR2 sequences are SGHRS and YFSETQ. The CDR3 DNA sequence: TGCGCCAGCAGCTGGACAGGGGGGATTAGCACAGATACGCAGTATTTT. Protein: CASSWTGGISTDTQYF.

The chain links TRBV7-2 to TRBJ2-1; 9 bases align to TRBD1. With V trimmed by 4 bases and J by 8 bases, 15 bases remained unmatched. This CDR3 region has 17 residues. CDR1 SGHTA and CDR2 FQGNSA come from the germline V gene. Here the CDR3 reads CASSSPPGTGWSDEQFF. As DNA, the CDR3 is TGTGCCAGCAGCTCGCCCCCCGGGACAGGGTGGAGTGATGAGCAGTTCTTC.

This clone has a handful of counts. The chain couples TRBV28 to TRBJ1-1; TRBD1 is a possible D gene (5 bases). The germline gives CDR1 MDHEN, CDR2 SYDVKM. V lost 5 bases to trimming and J lost 0 bases, with 10 bases between them. The CDR3 covers 14 residues. CDR3 coding DNA: TGTGCCAGCAGTCCGGCGGGACTGAACACTGAAGCTTTCTTT. Translation: CASSPAGLNTEAFF.

This clone was recorded once. This rearrangement joins TRBV7-9 to TRBJ2-7, with D perhaps matching TRBD1 or TRBD2 (5 bases each). Germline lookup yields CDR1 SEHNR and CDR2 FQNEAQ (reference sequence). This CDR3 contains 15 residues. V was clipped by 5 bases and J by 0 bases, with 14 bases between them. The CDR3 DNA reads as TGTGCCAGCAGCGGAAGGGCAGGGACCTCCTACGAGCAGTACTTC. This codes for CASSGRAGTSYEQYF.

This clone occurred once. The same CDR3 can be traced to other DNA sequences in this sample. This chain uses TRBV18 with TRBJ1-4; D not resolved. Trimming took 3 bases from V and 1 from J, leaving 6 bases between them. CDR3 size: 14 residues. The germline V gene has CDR1 KGHSH and CDR2 LQKENI. The CDR3 sequence: CASSPGQTNEKLFF. DNA for the CDR3: TGTGCCAGCTCACCGGGTCAAACTAATGAAAAACTGTTTTTT.

The V gene is TRBV5-4, the J gene TRBJ2-7; D uncertain. In germline, CDR1 is SGHNT, CDR2 YYREEE (reference sequence). This CDR3 has 13 amino acids. The ends were cut back, 4 bases at V and 3 bases at J, with 11 bases in the middle. CDR3 in amino acids: CASSPSWDYEQYF. The CDR3 DNA reads TGTGCCAGCAGCCCAAGTTGGGACTACGAGCAGTACTTC.

The chain recombines TRBV7-2 with TRBJ2-1; 7 nucleotides agree with TRBD2. Germline assignment: CDR1 SGHTA and CDR2 FQGNSA. V lost 5 bases and J lost 1; bases outside the gene matches: 5. The CDR3 is 15 amino acids. Written as DNA, the CDR3 is TGTGCCAGCAGCCGCGGGAGCTCGTCCTACAATGAGCAGTTCTTC. Residues: CASSRGSSSYNEQFF.

The chain couples TRBV30 to TRBJ2-2, with a weak D call TRBD1 (6 bases). Germline lookup yields CDR1 GTSNPN and CDR2 SVGIG (reference sequence). The V end was cut by 3 bases, the J end by 1 base, with 12 bases between. The CDR3 length is 15 residues. CDR3 sequence reads: CAWSLGTKNTGELFF. CDR3 nucleotides: TGTGCCTGGAGCCTCGGGACAAAGAACACCGGGGAGCTGTTTTTT.

This clone was seen a handful of times. CDR3 residues: CASSLARGTGELFF. The CDR3 nucleotides are TGTGCCAGCAGCTTGGCTAGAGGGACCGGGGAGCTGTTTTTT. This chain joins TRBV5-5 and TRBJ2-2; D is possibly TRBD2 (5 bases). V was clipped by 0 bases and J by 5 bases, with 8 bases between them. The CDR3 contains 14 residues. The V gene's germline CDR1 is SGHKS and CDR2 YYEKEE (reference sequence).